This T cell receptor (beta chain) derives from a study of spatial heterogeneity in lung cancer. General study results and limits: Higher tumor mutation counts went along with higher counts of expanded intratumoral alpha and beta TCRs.

Sample time point: sample taken at primary tumor resection. A note on this clonotype: Its cognate antigen is unknown.

The CDR3 totals 16 residues. The V gene end was trimmed by 1 base and the J gene end by 2 bases; junction bases not matched to a gene: 6. Germline V gene data show CDR1 as LGHDT and CDR2 as YNNKEL (reference sequence). TCRdb re-analysed the 5' RACE reads in MiXCR, keeping a single row per CDR3 protein. The sample has some 5,000 distinct CDR3 sequences, roughly an eighth seen once. The chain has TRBV3-1 and TRBJ2-5, with 8 bases identical to TRBD2. Sequences were derived from lung tumor tissue, sampled at surgery. The sequence derives from a male donor with early-stage non-small cell lung cancer. The CDR3 region has the DNA TGTGCCAGCAGCCAAGTTCAAGCGGGGGTACAAGAGACCCAGTACTTC. Translation: CASSQVQAGVQETQYF.